The source of this T cell receptor beta chain is a study of OX40 agonist ivuxolimab in advanced cancers. Study-level points and caveats: Antigen specificity was not determined for the expanded peripheral T cells.

The method was immunoSEQ multiplex PCR; TCRdb's version includes in-frame clones alone and lacks a portion of them. The profile shows 55,000 to 65,000 clones, approximately 90% of them singletons. In regard to this clone: Its antigen is not identified.

Trimming removed 3 bases from V and 5 bases from J; junction bases left unmatched: 6. The V gene's germline CDR1 is KGHSH and CDR2 LQKENI. The CDR3 consists of 16 residues. The material sequenced was CD4+ or CD8+ T cells sorted from blood, taken in a trial of the OX40 agonist ivuxolimab. The chain links TRBV18 to TRBJ2-7, with TRBD2 identical over 14 bases. The TCR was taken from an adult with an advanced solid tumor such as melanoma, head and neck, liver or kidney cancer. CDR3 sequence (DNA): TGTGCCAGCTCACCCGGGACTAGCGGGAGTCTCCACGAGCAGTACTTC. Protein product: CASSPGTSGSLHEQYF.